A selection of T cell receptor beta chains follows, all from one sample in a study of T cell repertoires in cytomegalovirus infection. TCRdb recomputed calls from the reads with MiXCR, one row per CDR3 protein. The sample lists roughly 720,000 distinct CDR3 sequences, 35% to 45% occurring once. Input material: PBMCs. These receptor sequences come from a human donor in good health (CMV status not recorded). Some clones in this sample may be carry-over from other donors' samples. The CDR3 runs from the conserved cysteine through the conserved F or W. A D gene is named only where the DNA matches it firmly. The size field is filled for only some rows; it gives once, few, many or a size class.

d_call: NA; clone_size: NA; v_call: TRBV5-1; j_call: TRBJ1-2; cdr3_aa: CASSNDVSGVRGYTF; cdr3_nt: TGCGCCAGCAGCAATGACGTCTCAGGGGTTCGTGGCTACACCTTC
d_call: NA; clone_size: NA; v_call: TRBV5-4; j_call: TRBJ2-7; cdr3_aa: CASSFATGDPEQYF; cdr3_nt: TGTGCCAGCAGCTTCGCGACAGGAGACCCCGAGCAGTACTTC
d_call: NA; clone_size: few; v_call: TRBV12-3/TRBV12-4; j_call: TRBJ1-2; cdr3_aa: CASSLGNALYNYGYTF; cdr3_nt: TGTGCCAGCAGTTTAGGGAACGCCCTTTATAACTATGGCTACACCTTC
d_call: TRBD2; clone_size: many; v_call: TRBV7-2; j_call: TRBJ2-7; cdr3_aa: CASSFTSGGASYEQYF; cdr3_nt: TGTGCCAGCAGCTTCACTAGCGGGGGGGCGTCCTACGAGCAGTACTTC
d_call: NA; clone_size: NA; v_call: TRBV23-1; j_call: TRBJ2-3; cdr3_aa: CASSRGTGDTDTQYF; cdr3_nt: TGCGCCAGCAGTCGGGGGACGGGAGACACAGATACGCAGTATTTT
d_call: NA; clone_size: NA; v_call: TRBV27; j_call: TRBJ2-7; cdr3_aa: CASSLYGPPYEQDF; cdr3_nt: TGTGCCAGCAGTTTATATGGTCCGCCCTACGAGCAGGACTTC
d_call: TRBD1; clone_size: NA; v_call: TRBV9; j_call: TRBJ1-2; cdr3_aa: CASRDRGHSNYGYTF; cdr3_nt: TGTGCCAGCAGGGACAGGGGCCATTCTAACTATGGCTACACCTTC
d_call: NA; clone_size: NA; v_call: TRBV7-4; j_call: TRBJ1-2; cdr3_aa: CASTGPGRGGYTF; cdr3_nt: TGTGCCAGTACAGGGCCGGGGCGAGGTGGCTACACCTTC
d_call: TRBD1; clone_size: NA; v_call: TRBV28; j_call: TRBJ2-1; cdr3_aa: CASSFSRNRGQFF; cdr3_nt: TGTGCCAGCAGTTTCTCGAGAAACAGGGGGCAGTTCTTC
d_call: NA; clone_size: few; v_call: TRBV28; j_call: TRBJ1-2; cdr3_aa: CASNSGPGHLYGYTF; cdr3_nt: TGTGCCAGCAATTCTGGGCCGGGACACTTATATGGCTACACCTTC
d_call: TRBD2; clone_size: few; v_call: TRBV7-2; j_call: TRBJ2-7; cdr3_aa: CASSSQAGAYEQYF; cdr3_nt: TGTGCCAGCAGCTCACAAGCGGGAGCCTACGAGCAGTACTTC
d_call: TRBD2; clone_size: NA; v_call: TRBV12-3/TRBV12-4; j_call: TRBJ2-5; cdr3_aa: CASSPGGVRAQYF; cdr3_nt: TGTGCCAGCAGCCCGGGGGGGGTTAGGGCCCAGTACTTC
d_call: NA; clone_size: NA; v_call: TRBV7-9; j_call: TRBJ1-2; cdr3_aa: CASSRSENYGYTF; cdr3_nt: TGTGCCAGCAGCCGGAGCGAGAACTATGGCTACACCTTC